This TCR beta chain was captured in a study of PD-1 blockade in classical Hodgkin lymphoma. Overall study: Every 2 weeks, patients got 3 mg/kg intravenous nivolumab. General observations from the study: Patients excluded were those beginning nivolumab under 1 year after ASCT. A significant rise in TCR diversity was seen by C4D1 for CD4+ cells but not for CD8+ cells.

Time point: cycle 4 day 1 (C4D1), after 6 weeks of nivolumab. Exposure to brentuximab vedotin varied, and each patient had relapsed following autologous stem cell transplantation. V was pared by 5 bases and J by 15 bases, with 17 bases between. This CDR3 is built from 12 residues. CDR1 MDHEN and CDR2 SYDVKM come from the germline V gene. Assay used: immunoSEQ multiplex PCR; TCRdb lists only in-frame clones, some missing. The sample has 50,000 or so clones, around 74% seen once. On this clone: As yet, its antigen is unknown.

This TCR was recovered from a human donor with classical Hodgkin lymphoma. The source was peripheral blood mononuclear cells (PBMCs), collected before the fourth cycle of nivolumab. The chain carries TRBV28 and TRBJ2-1, with D tentatively TRBD1 (5 bases). The CDR3 loop reads CASSTPTAKWFF. DNA for the CDR3: TGTGCCAGCAGTACCCCGACAGCCAAGTGGTTCTTC. Based on the CDR3 plus reference TRBV28 and TRBJ2-1, the full variable domain is DVKVTQSSRYLVKRTGEKVFLECVQDMDHENMFWYRQDPGLGLRLIYFSYDVKMKEKGDIPEGYSVSREKKERFSLILESASTNQTSMYLCASSTPTAKWFFGPGTRLTVL.